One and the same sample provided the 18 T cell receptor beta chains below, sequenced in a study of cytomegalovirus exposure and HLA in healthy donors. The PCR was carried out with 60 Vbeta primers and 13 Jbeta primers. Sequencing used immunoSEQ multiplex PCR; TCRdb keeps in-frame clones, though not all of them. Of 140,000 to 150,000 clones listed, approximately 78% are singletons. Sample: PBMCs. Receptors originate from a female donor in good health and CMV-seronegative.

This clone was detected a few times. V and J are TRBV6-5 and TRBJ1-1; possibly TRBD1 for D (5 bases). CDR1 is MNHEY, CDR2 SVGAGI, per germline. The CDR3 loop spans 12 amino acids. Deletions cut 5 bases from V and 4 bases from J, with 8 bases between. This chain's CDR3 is CASSEGVTEAFF. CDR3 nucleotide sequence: TGTGCCAGCAGTGAAGGGGTCACTGAAGCTTTCTTT.

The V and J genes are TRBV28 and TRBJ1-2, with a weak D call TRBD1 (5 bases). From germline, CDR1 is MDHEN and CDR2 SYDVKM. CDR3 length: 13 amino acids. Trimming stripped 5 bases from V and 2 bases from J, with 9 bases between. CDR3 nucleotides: TGTGCCAGCAGTCAGACAGCCAACTATGGCTACACCTTC. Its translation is CASSQTANYGYTF.

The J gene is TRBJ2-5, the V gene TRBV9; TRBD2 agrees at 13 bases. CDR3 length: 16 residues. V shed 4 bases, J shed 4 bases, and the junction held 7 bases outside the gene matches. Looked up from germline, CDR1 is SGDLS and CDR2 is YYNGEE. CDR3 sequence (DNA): TGTGCCAGCAGCCCACTAGCGGGAGGGCTTGTAGAGACCCAGTACTTC. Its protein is CASSPLAGGLVETQYF. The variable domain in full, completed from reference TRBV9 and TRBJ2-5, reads DSGVTQTPKHLITATGQRVTLRCSPRSGDLSVYWYQQSLDQGLQFLIQYYNGEERAKGNILERFSAQQFPDLHSELNLSSLELGDSALYFCASSPLAGGLVETQYFGPGTRLLVL.

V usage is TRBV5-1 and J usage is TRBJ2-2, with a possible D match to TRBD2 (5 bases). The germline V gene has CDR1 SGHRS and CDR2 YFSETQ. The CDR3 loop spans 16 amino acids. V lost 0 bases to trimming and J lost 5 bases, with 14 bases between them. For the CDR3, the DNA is TGCGCCAGCAGCTTGGGAGTTTTACGGGGTACCGGGGAGCTGTTTTTT. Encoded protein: CASSLGVLRGTGELFF.

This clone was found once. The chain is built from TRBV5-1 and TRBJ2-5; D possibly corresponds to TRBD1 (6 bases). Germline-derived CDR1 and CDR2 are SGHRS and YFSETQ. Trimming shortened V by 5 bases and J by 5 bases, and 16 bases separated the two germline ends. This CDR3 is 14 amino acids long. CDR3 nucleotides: TGCGCCAGCAGGCAGAACAGGGTTTCGGAGACCCAGTACTTC. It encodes CASRQNRVSETQYF. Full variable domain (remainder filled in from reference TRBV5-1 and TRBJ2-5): KAGVTQTPRYLIKTRGQQVTLSCSPISGHRSVSWYQQTPGQGLQFLFEYFSETQRNKGNFPGRFSGRQFSNSRSEMNVSTLELGDSALYLCASRQNRVSETQYFGPGTRLLVL.

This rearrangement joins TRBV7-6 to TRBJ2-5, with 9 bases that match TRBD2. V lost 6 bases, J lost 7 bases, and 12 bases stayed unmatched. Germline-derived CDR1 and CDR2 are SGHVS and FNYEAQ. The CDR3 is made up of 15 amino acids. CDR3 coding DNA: TGTGCCAGCAGTCCCATTAGCGGGAGTGGTGGGACCCAGTACTTC. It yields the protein CASSPISGSGGTQYF.

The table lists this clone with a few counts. The CDR3 region has the DNA TGTGCCAGTAGTACCCTCTCGCGCTCTAGGGGGTTCTTTGGCTACACCTTC. Translated: CASSTLSRSRGFFGYTF. The chain employs TRBV19 and TRBJ1-2; a possible D gene is TRBD1 (6 bases). CDR1 is LNHDA, CDR2 SQIVND, per germline (reference sequence). Between the trimmed V and J ends, which lost 4 bases and 7 bases, there was a span of 25 bases. This CDR3 is 17 amino acids long.

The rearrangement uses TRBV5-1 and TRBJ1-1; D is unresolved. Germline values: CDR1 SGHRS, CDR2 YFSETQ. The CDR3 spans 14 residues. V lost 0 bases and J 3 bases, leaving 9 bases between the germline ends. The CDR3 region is CASSLDRLDTEAFF. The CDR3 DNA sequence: TGCGCCAGCAGCTTGGACAGATTGGACACTGAAGCTTTCTTT.

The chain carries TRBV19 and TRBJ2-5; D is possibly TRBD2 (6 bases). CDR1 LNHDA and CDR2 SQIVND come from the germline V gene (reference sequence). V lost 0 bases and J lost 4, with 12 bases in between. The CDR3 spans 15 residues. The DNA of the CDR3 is TGTGCCAGTAGTATAGATTTGGGGGGAGTAGAGACCCAGTACTTC. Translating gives CASSIDLGGVETQYF.

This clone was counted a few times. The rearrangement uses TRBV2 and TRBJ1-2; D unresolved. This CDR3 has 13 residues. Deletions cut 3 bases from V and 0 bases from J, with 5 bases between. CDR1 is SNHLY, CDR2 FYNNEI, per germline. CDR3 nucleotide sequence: TGTGCCAGCAGTGATCTCGCTAACTATGGCTACACCTTC. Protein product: CASSDLANYGYTF.

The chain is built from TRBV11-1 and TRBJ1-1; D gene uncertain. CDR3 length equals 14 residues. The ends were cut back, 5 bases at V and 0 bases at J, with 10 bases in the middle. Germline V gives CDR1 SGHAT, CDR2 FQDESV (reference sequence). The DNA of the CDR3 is TGTGCCAGCAGCCCACAGAACTTGAACACTGAAGCTTTCTTT. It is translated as CASSPQNLNTEAFF.

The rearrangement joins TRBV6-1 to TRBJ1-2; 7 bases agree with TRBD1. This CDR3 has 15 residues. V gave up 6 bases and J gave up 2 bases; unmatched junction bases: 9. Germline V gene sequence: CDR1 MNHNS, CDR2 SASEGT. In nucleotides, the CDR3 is TGTGCCAGCAGCACCGAGGGGGCAGGCAACTATGGCTACACCTTC. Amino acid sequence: CASSTEGAGNYGYTF.

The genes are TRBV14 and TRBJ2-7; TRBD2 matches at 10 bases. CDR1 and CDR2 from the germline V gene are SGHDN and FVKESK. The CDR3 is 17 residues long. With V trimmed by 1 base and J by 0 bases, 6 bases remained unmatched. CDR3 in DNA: TGTGCCAGCAGCCAAGCAACTAGCGGGACCTTCTCCTACGAGCAGTACTTC. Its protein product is CASSQATSGTFSYEQYF.

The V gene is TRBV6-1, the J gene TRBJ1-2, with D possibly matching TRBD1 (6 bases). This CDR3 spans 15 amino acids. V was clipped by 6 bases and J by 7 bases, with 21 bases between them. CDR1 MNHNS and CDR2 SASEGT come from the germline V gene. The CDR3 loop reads CASSPTWAGDLGYTF. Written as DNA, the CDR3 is TGTGCCAGCAGCCCAACATGGGCAGGGGACCTTGGCTACACCTTC.

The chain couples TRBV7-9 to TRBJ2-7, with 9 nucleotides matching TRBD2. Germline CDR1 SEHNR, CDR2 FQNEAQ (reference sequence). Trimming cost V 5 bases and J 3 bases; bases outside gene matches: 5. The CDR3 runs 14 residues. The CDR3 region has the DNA TGTGCCAGCAGCCGTAGCGGGGGAAGCTACGAGCAGTACTTC. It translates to CASSRSGGSYEQYF.

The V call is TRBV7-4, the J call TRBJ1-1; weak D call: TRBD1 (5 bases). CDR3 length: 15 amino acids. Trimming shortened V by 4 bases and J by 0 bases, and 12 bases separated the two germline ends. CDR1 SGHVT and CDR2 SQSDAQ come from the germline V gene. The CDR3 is CASSWQGRMNTEAFF. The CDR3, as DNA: TGTGCCAGCAGCTGGCAGGGAAGAATGAACACTGAAGCTTTCTTT.

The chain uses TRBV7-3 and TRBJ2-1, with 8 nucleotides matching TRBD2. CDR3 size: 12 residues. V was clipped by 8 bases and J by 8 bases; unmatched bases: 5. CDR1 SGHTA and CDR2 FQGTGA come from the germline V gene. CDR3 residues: CASGRREDEQFF. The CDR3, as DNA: TGTGCCAGCGGAAGGCGGGAGGATGAGCAGTTCTTC.

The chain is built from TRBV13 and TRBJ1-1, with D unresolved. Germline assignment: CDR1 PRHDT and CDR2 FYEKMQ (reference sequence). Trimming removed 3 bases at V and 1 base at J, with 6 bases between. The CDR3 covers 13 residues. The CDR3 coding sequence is TGTGCCAGCAGCTTTTCCAGGAACACTGAAGCTTTCTTT. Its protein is CASSFSRNTEAFF.